Sequencing of this T cell receptor (beta chain) was carried out in a study of T-cell reconstitution after alpha-beta-depleted transplantation in children. Study outcomes and limitations: From surviving recipient T cells and thymic progenitors came the high day-60 TCRbeta diversity observed in some patients. Approximately two months post-transplant, alpha-beta T cells reportedly originated from several hundred expanded graft clones.

Unique molecular identifiers were built into the TCRbeta library. MiXCR, run by TCRdb on the PCR reads, gives a single entry per CDR3 protein. The profile covers fewer than 750,000 distinct CDR3 sequences, with 27% appearing a single time and about 35% taken by the ten largest. With regard to this clonotype: No antigen is known for it.

The CDR3 runs to 14 residues. V was pared by 1 base and J by 3 bases, with 9 bases between. Germline CDR1 is SGHRS and CDR2 is YFSETQ. The receptor was derived from a boy under two years old with Wiskott-Aldrich syndrome, due to receive a stem cell transplant. This chain uses TRBV5-1 with TRBJ2-3; no clear D. The sequences come from PBMCs, collected before TCRalphabeta/CD19-depleted stem cell transplant. CDR3 amino acids: CASSLPLNTDTQYF. The CDR3 DNA is TGCGCCAGCAGCTTGCCCTTAAATACAGATACGCAGTATTTT.